This T cell receptor (beta chain) was recorded in a study of cytomegalovirus exposure and HLA in healthy donors. In the PCR, 60 Vbeta and 13 Jbeta primers were used. This table comes from immunoSEQ multiplex PCR, and its TCRdb copy is limited to in-frame clones, with some not included. The repertoire holds roughly 130,000 clones, 80% to 90% seen once, with 5.9% in the top ten. Germline lookup yields CDR1 SGHDT and CDR2 YYEEEE. CDR3 length equals 15 residues. V shed 6 bases, J shed 7 bases, and the junction held 9 bases outside the gene matches. With respect to this clone: Its antigen remains unidentified.

General observations from the study: Altogether, 170 or so TCR beta chains were recorded as cytomegalovirus-associated. Rates of TCR association differed by HLA locus in a later analysis, with DRB1 highest and HLA-C lowest.

The gene calls are TRBV5-6 and TRBJ2-1, with TRBD2 matching over 11 bases. This clonotype originated in a woman in her forties in good health and CMV-seropositive. The sequenced sample was PBMCs. This chain's CDR3 is CASTTLAGGLNEQFF. CDR3 in DNA: TGTGCCAGCACCACCTTAGCGGGGGGGCTTAATGAGCAGTTCTTC.